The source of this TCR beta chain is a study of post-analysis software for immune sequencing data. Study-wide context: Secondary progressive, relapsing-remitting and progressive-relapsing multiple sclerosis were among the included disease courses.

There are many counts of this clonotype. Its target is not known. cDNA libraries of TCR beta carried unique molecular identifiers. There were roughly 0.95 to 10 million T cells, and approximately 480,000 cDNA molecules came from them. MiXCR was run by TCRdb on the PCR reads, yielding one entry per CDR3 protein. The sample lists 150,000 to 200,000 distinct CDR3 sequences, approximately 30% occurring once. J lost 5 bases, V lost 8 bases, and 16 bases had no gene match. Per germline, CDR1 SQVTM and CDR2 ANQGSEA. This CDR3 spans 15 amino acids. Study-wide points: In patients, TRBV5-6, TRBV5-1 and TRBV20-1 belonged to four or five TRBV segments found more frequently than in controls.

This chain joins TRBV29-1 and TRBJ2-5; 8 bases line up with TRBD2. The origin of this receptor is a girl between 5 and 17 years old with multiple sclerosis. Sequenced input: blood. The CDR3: CSSLRVREGGETQYF. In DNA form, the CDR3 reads TGCAGCTCCCTCCGGGTACGGGAGGGGGGGGAGACCCAGTACTTC. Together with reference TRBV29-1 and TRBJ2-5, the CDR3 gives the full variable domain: SAVISQKPSRDICQRGTSLTIQCQVDSQVTMMFWYRQQPGQSLTLIATANQGSEATYESGFVIDKFPISRPNLTFSTLTVSNMSPEDSSIYLCSSLRVREGGETQYFGPGTRLLVL.